The T cell receptor (beta chain) under discussion was sequenced for a study of T cell repertoires in cytomegalovirus infection. Study background: An indication of both CMV infection and matching HLA type came from public TCR beta signatures. General observations from the study: Identification of carriers of CMV plus the relevant HLA was achieved through cumulative public TCR beta family frequency. In two of eight donors, the top clonotype was HLA-C-restricted CMV-specific.

Trimming stripped 6 bases from V and 7 bases from J, with 12 bases between. The CDR3 covers 12 residues. Germline CDR1 MDHEN, CDR2 SYDVKM. The sample holds many counts of this clonotype. Its antigen remains unidentified. One entry per CDR3 protein, called by TCRdb with MiXCR from the reads. There are some 240,000 distinct CDR3 sequences in the sample; over 15% occur only once, and roughly 45% lies in the top ten. The sequencing input was CD8+ T cells from PBMCs. This TCR came from a human donor in good health (CMV status not recorded). Some clones in this sample may be carry-over from other donors' samples. The chain carries TRBV28 and TRBJ1-1, with D perhaps matching TRBD1 (5 bases). CDR3 in DNA: TGTGCCAGCAGATCAAGGGGAGGTGAAGCTTTCTTT. It is translated as CASRSRGGEAFF.